The 19 T cell receptor beta chains in this list originate from one sample, sequenced in a study of regulatory T cells in long-lasting Graves disease. With iRepertoire HTBI primers and Arm-PCR of CDR3 regions, TCR beta libraries were built. TCRdb independently ran MiXCR on the multiplex PCR reads; one entry per CDR3 protein. This sample yields a few hundred thousand distinct CDR3 sequences, of which about 21% are seen a single time; roughly an eighth belongs to the top ten. This sample's time point: persistent/refractory GD, antithyroid drugs over 5 years with positive TRAb. PBMC RNA served as the TCR library source. The sequencing used peripheral blood mononuclear cells (PBMCs), collected when the disease was refractory, from a patient treated with antithyroid drugs. These receptors came from a female donor with Graves disease.

The genes are TRBV19 and TRBJ2-7; 7 positions agree with TRBD2. The CDR3 extends over 13 amino acids. J gave up 3 bases and V 3 bases, and 2 bases lay outside the gene matches. Per the germline V gene, CDR1 is LNHDA and CDR2 is SQIVND (reference sequence). The CDR3 here is CASSILADYEQYF. The CDR3 nucleotides are TGTGCCAGTAGTATCCTAGCGGACTACGAGCAGTACTTC.

V gene TRBV5-4 combines with J gene TRBJ2-7, with 7 nucleotides matching TRBD1. The CDR3 spans 15 residues. Germline assignment: CDR1 SGHNT and CDR2 YYREEE (reference sequence). The trim removed 0 bases at V and 4 bases at J, leaving 7 bases unmatched. In nucleotides, the CDR3 is TGTGCCAGCAGCTTGGCCGGGACAGATCATTACGAGCAGTACTTC. Its translation is CASSLAGTDHYEQYF.

This clonotype showed up many times. This chain joins TRBV28 and TRBJ1-1, with D perhaps TRBD1 (6 bases). The V gene lost 5 bases and the J gene lost 2 bases, with 21 bases spanning the gap. In germline, CDR1 is MDHEN, CDR2 SYDVKM. The CDR3 has 17 residues. The CDR3 nucleotides read TGTGCCAGCAGTACAACAATCTTCAGGGGATCCAACACTGAAGCTTTCTTT. Translated, it gives CASSTTIFRGSNTEAFF. Supplemented by reference TRBV28 and TRBJ1-1, the full variable domain reads DVKVTQSSRYLVKRTGEKVFLECVQDMDHENMFWYRQDPGLGLRLIYFSYDVKMKEKGDIPEGYSVSREKKERFSLILESASTNQTSMYLCASSTTIFRGSNTEAFFGQGTRLTVV.

This clonotype was picked up many times. The chain combines TRBV10-3 with TRBJ2-5; D might be TRBD2 (5 bases). This CDR3 is built from 13 residues. Germline CDR1 ENHRY, CDR2 SYGVKD. With 5 bases removed from V and 2 bases from J, the gap between germline ends came to 9 bases. CDR3 in amino acids: CAISSTGQETQYF. Written as DNA, the CDR3 is TGTGCCATCAGTAGCACGGGGCAAGAGACCCAGTACTTC.

The chain recombines TRBV19 with TRBJ2-7, with 12 positions matching TRBD2. Germline values: CDR1 LNHDA, CDR2 SQIVND (reference sequence). V lost 7 bases and J lost 2; bases outside the gene matches: 12. This CDR3 has 17 amino acids. Written as DNA, the CDR3 is TGTGCCAGTACCGCGGCGGGGCTAGCGGGAGGGCCCTACGAGCAGTACTTC. Amino acids: CASTAAGLAGGPYEQYF.

This clonotype appeared many times. The chain has TRBV20-1 and TRBJ2-5; 7 bases are shared with TRBD2. Germline-derived CDR1 and CDR2 are DFQATT and SNEGSKA (reference sequence). The trim removed 7 bases at V and 5 bases at J, leaving 7 bases unmatched. CDR3 length equals 12 residues. The CDR3 loop is CSGPGGQETQYF. In DNA, the CDR3 is TGCAGTGGGCCGGGAGGCCAGGAGACCCAGTACTTC.

CDR3: CASSSGTGLYNEQFF. The CDR3 DNA follows: TGTGCCAGCAGCTCCGGGACAGGTCTATACAATGAGCAGTTCTTC. The V gene is TRBV28, the J gene TRBJ2-1, with 8 bases aligning to TRBD1. CDR1 and CDR2 (germline): MDHEN, SYDVKM. Trimming took 6 bases from V and 4 from J; bases not matched to a gene: 8. The CDR3 is 15 residues long.

Only a few counts were recorded for this clonotype. This chain links TRBV30 with TRBJ1-1; weak D call: TRBD1 (5 bases). The V and J ends lost 3 bases and 1 base respectively, with 9 bases between them. Germline V CDR1 and CDR2: GTSNPN, SVGIG (reference sequence). The CDR3 sequence is 13 residues long. The chain's CDR3 is CAWSKDTNTEAFF. Written as DNA, the CDR3 is TGTGCCTGGAGCAAGGACACGAACACTGAAGCTTTCTTT. The variable domain in full, completed from reference TRBV30 and TRBJ1-1, reads SQTIHQWPATLVQPVGSPLSLECTVEGTSNPNLYWYRQAAGRGLQLLFYSVGIGQISSEVPQNLSASRPQDRQFILSSKKLLLSDSGFYLCAWSKDTNTEAFFGQGTRLTVV.

Notes on this clonotype: A read error may explain this, as a much larger clone is one base away. The CDR3 carries no conserved terminal phenylalanine or tryptophan, so it likely arises from a read error. V usage is TRBV27 and J usage is TRBJ2-7; 11 nucleotides agree with TRBD2. The CDR3 covers 16 residues. Trimming cost V 5 bases and J 3 bases; bases outside gene matches: 9. Germline assignment: CDR1 MNHEY and CDR2 SMNVEV (reference sequence). The CDR3 nucleotides read TGTGCCAGCAGTCCGCAGGGGACTAGCGGACGCTACGAGCAGTACTCC. It encodes CASSPQGTSGRYEQYS.

Details on this clonotype: This may arise from a read error, as a much more abundant clone is one base away. The genes are TRBV29-1 and TRBJ1-1, with D uncertain. V was cut by 5 bases and J by 4 bases, with 14 bases left in between. This CDR3 contains 13 residues. The germline V gene has CDR1 SQVTM and CDR2 ANQGSEA. The CDR3: CSVSRAVSTEAFF. The CDR3 coding sequence is TGCAGCGTTTCTCGGGCGGTGAGCACTGAAGCTTTCTTT.

This clonotype has ten or more counts. The V and J genes are TRBV18 and TRBJ1-1, with D possibly TRBD1 on 5 matching bases. V lost 5 bases and J 7 bases, leaving 11 bases between the germline ends. The germline gives CDR1 KGHSH, CDR2 LQKENI. The CDR3 loop spans 12 amino acids. CDR3 DNA: TGTGCCAGCTCATCGACAGACCTTGAAGCTTTCTTT. Its translation: CASSSTDLEAFF.

This clonotype was seen more than once but under ten times. This may stem from a read error, because a much larger clone lies one nucleotide away. The genes are TRBV18 and TRBJ2-5, with TRBD2 as a possible D gene (5 bases). Looked up from germline, CDR1 is KGHSH and CDR2 is LQKENI. The CDR3 length is 13 residues. Trimming cost V 4 bases and J 3 bases, with 9 bases left between them. The CDR3 DNA sequence: TGTGCCAGCTCACGAGGGCTCAAAGAGACCCAGTACTTC. This translates into CASSRGLKETQYF.

This clonotype was detected a few times. V gene TRBV29-1 combines with J gene TRBJ2-3; D is uncertain. Between the trimmed V and J ends, which lost 2 bases and 2 bases, there was a span of 14 bases. Germline CDR1 and CDR2: SQVTM and ANQGSEA. CDR3 length: 15 residues. As DNA, the CDR3 is TGCAGCGTTGAAAAGGACGCCCGGCCCACAGATACGCAGTATTTT. It codes for CSVEKDARPTDTQYF.

The chain couples TRBV7-9 to TRBJ2-1, with D tentatively TRBD1 (6 bases). V lost 5 bases, J lost 4 bases, and 18 bases lay in between. CDR3 length equals 16 residues. Germline V gene data show CDR1 as SEHNR and CDR2 as FQNEAQ (reference sequence). The CDR3 coding sequence is TGTGCCAGCAGCACTAGGGACACCATCGTTTACAATGAGCAGTTCTTC. Protein: CASSTRDTIVYNEQFF.

This clonotype was detected ten times or more. The chain uses TRBV29-1 and TRBJ2-7; the D gene could be TRBD1 or TRBD2 (5 bases each). From germline, CDR1 is SQVTM and CDR2 ANQGSEA. The CDR3 runs to 12 residues. Trimming took 8 bases from V and 2 from J, leaving 13 bases between them. This CDR3 reads CSFRDGAYEQYF. The CDR3 region has the DNA TGCAGCTTCCGGGACGGAGCCTACGAGCAGTACTTC.

This clonotype has at least ten counts. The chain couples TRBV2 to TRBJ2-7; D unresolved. The germline CDR1 and CDR2 sequences are SNHLY and FYNNEI. V was clipped by 0 bases and J by 6 bases, with 9 bases between them. The CDR3 is made up of 13 amino acids. This CDR3 is CASSEAAGIEQYF. DNA of the CDR3: TGTGCCAGCAGTGAAGCTGCAGGTATCGAGCAGTACTTC.

This clonotype was observed a handful of times. This sequence joins TRBV20-1 and TRBJ2-5, with a possible D match to TRBD2 (6 bases). The CDR3 sequence is 17 residues long. Per the germline V gene, CDR1 is DFQATT and CDR2 is SNEGSKA (reference sequence). V dropped 8 bases and J dropped 5 bases, with 30 bases sitting between them. CDR3 in amino acids: CSLFIWPTRQRVETQYF. CDR3 sequence (DNA): TGCAGTCTTTTTATATGGCCGACTAGACAGCGCGTGGAGACCCAGTACTTC.

This clonotype was detected only a few times. The chain links TRBV6-1 to TRBJ2-7, with 12 bases identical to TRBD2. The length of the CDR3 is 14 residues. V shed 8 bases, J shed 4 bases, and the junction held 6 bases outside the gene matches. Germline loops: CDR1 MNHNS, CDR2 SASEGT. CDR3 amino acids: CASSWTSGTYEQYF. As DNA, the CDR3 is TGTGCCAGCTCATGGACTAGCGGGACTTACGAGCAGTACTTC.

This clonotype was seen just once. The chain recombines TRBV30 with TRBJ1-3; D remains unclear. V was clipped by 3 bases and J by 9 bases, with 9 bases between them. Per the germline V gene, CDR1 is GTSNPN and CDR2 is SVGIG (reference sequence). There are 11 residues in the CDR3. CDR3 nucleotide sequence: TGTGCCTGGAGCGGGGTGGGCACCATATATTTT. This translates into CAWSGVGTIYF.